This T cell receptor (beta chain) is drawn from a study of Ad26.COV2.S vaccination and SARS-CoV-2 variants. The germline CDR1 and CDR2 sequences are GTSNPN and SVGIG (reference sequence). The V end was cut by 0 bases, the J end by 3 bases, with 17 bases between. The CDR3 runs 16 residues. Indicated treatment: roughly 19 received Ad26.COV2.S at low or high dose, single or two shots; five or six received placebo; per-sample allocation not given. Sampling was done on day 63 after the first vaccine or placebo injection. What was given as vaccine was an Ad26 vector encoding Wuhan-strain SARS-CoV-2 spike. The method was immunoSEQ multiplex PCR; TCRdb's version includes in-frame clones alone and lacks a portion of them. The sample has more than 300,000 clones; over 80% are singletons. This clone was detected only a few times.

The source is a person between 18 and 65 years old who received the Ad26.COV2.S COVID-19 vaccine or a placebo. Sequencing was performed on peripheral blood, taken in a trial of Ad26.COV2.S vaccine versus placebo. V usage is TRBV30 and J usage is TRBJ1-2, with D uncertain. Here the CDR3 DNA reads TGTGCCTGGAGTGTATTAAGGTTGACCGGGGACTATGGCTACACCTTC. Protein product: CAWSVLRLTGDYGYTF.